What follows are 20 T cell receptor beta chains derived from one specimen sequenced in a study of blood T cell repertoires in COVID-19. Some clones are missing from TCRdb's copy, which holds only in-frame ones; the method was immunoSEQ multiplex PCR. The sample comprises around 140,000 clones, roughly 90% of which are singletons, and 1.8% rests with the top ten. Sample: peripheral blood. The receptor source for this set is an older man with acute or convalescent COVID-19.

The gene calls are TRBV7-2 and TRBJ2-3; weak D call: TRBD1 (5 bases). Trimming removed 5 bases at V and 5 bases at J, with 11 bases between. Germline V lookup: CDR1 SGHTA, CDR2 FQGNSA. The CDR3 runs to 13 residues. The CDR3 protein is CASSPLQGDTQYF. CDR3 sequence (DNA): TGTGCCAGCAGCCCCCTTCAGGGAGATACGCAGTATTTT.

The chain is built from TRBV6-5 and TRBJ2-7; D may be TRBD2 (5 bases). Trimming cost V 2 bases and J 5 bases, with 13 bases left between them. This CDR3 contains 14 residues. CDR1 is MNHEY, CDR2 SVGAGI, per germline. The CDR3 nucleotides read TGTGCCAGCAGTTACCTCGAGGGTTCGAACGAGCAGTACTTC. Translation: CASSYLEGSNEQYF.

In this sample, this clone turned up once. The chain links TRBV19 to TRBJ2-1; 10 nucleotides match TRBD2. V lost 3 bases to trimming and J lost 5 bases; unmatched junction nucleotides: 4. CDR1 and CDR2 (germline): LNHDA, SQIVND (reference sequence). CDR3 length equals 15 residues. CDR3 sequence: CASSITSGTNNEQFF. DNA for the CDR3: TGTGCCAGTAGTATTACTAGCGGGACGAACAATGAGCAGTTCTTC.

V gene TRBV7-6 combines with J gene TRBJ2-1, with 10 bases identical to TRBD1. Trimming at V came to 6 bases and at J to 5 bases, leaving 10 bases not matched to a gene. Germline V gene data show CDR1 as SGHVS and CDR2 as FNYEAQ. CDR3 length: 16 residues. CDR3 protein: CASSPDPGQGNNEQFF. Here the CDR3 DNA reads TGTGCCAGCAGTCCCGATCCGGGACAGGGGAACAATGAGCAGTTCTTC.

This chain uses TRBV27 with TRBJ1-5; no clear D gene. The CDR3 has 13 amino acids. The germline CDR1 and CDR2 sequences are MNHEY and SMNVEV (reference sequence). V shed 2 bases and J shed 5 bases, with 7 bases lying between them. In DNA form, the CDR3 reads TGTGCCAGCAGTTTAGGGAGTTATCAGCCCCAGCATTTT. Amino acid sequence: CASSLGSYQPQHF.

The chain has TRBV7-9 and TRBJ2-2; 8 bases map to TRBD1. V lost 4 bases to trimming and J lost 6 bases; unmatched junction nucleotides: 10. The length of the CDR3 is 16 residues. Germline loops: CDR1 SEHNR, CDR2 FQNEAQ (reference sequence). The chain's CDR3 is CASSSGAQGGSGELFF. The CDR3 nucleotides read TGTGCCAGCAGCTCCGGGGCACAGGGGGGATCCGGGGAGCTGTTTTTT. Filled out from reference TRBV7-9 and TRBJ2-2, the complete variable domain reads DTGVSQNPRHKITKRGQNVTFRCDPISEHNRLYWYRQTLGQGPEFLTYFQNEAQLEKSRLLSDRFSAERPKGSFSTLEIQRTEQGDSAMYLCASSSGAQGGSGELFFGEGSRLTVL.

The chain recombines TRBV6-5 with TRBJ1-2, with a weak D call TRBD1 (5 bases). The germline gives CDR1 MNHEY, CDR2 SVGAGI. This CDR3 comprises 14 residues. Trimming cost V 6 bases and J 5 bases, with 16 bases left between them. The CDR3 is CASSDHQGLYGYTF. CDR3 nucleotide sequence: TGTGCCAGCAGCGACCACCAGGGATTGTATGGCTACACCTTC.

V is TRBV27 and J is TRBJ1-5; 7 nucleotides line up with TRBD1. Unmatched junction bases numbered 5, after V lost 6 bases and J lost 0 bases. The CDR3 length is 15 residues. Germline loops: CDR1 MNHEY, CDR2 SMNVEV (reference sequence). The CDR3 region has the DNA TGTGCCAGCAGCCAGACAGGGTATAGCAATCAGCCCCAGCATTTT. Protein sequence: CASSQTGYSNQPQHF.

The chain combines TRBV19 with TRBJ2-3, with 8 bases matching TRBD1. This CDR3 contains 14 residues. The junction had 6 bases not matched to a gene; V was cut back by 4 bases and J by 6 bases. Germline values: CDR1 LNHDA, CDR2 SQIVND (reference sequence). CDR3 region: CASSSSTGADTQYF. CDR3 coding DNA: TGTGCCAGTAGTAGCTCGACAGGGGCTGATACGCAGTATTTT.

The rearrangement links TRBV27 to TRBJ1-6; D is possibly TRBD1 (6 bases). Trimming removed 6 bases at V and 7 bases at J, with 13 bases between. This CDR3 region has 14 residues. The germline V gene encodes CDR1 MNHEY and CDR2 SMNVEV (reference sequence). CDR3 DNA: TGTGCCAGCAGCCTAACAGGGAAGAATTCACCCCTCCACTTT. Amino acids: CASSLTGKNSPLHF.

The CDR3 bases are TGTGCCAGCAGTTTAGGTGGTTGGAGGGACAGGTCCTACAATGAGCAGTTCTTC. Protein: CASSLGGWRDRSYNEQFF. The V call is TRBV27, the J call TRBJ2-1; 8 positions agree with TRBD1. Germline-derived CDR1 and CDR2 are MNHEY and SMNVEV (reference sequence). The CDR3 is 18 residues long. V shed 2 bases and J 1 base; nucleotides not matched to a gene: 10.

This chain connects TRBV19 to TRBJ2-2; 8 positions agree with TRBD2. V gave up 9 bases and J gave up 0 bases; unmatched junction bases: 12. The CDR3 consists of 17 residues. Germline V gives CDR1 LNHDA, CDR2 SQIVND (reference sequence). The CDR3 DNA reads TGTGCCAGCTTCCCTGTTGCGGGGGGTCCGAACACCGGGGAGCTGTTTTTT. This encodes CASFPVAGGPNTGELFF.

This clone was detected only once. The rearrangement links TRBV10-3 to TRBJ2-1; 10 bases match TRBD2. V was pared by 8 bases and J by 9 bases, with 4 bases of the junction left unmatched. Germline V CDR1 and CDR2: ENHRY, SYGVKD. The CDR3 covers 12 residues. CDR3: CAIASGSPEQFF. CDR3 in DNA: TGTGCCATCGCTAGCGGGAGTCCTGAGCAGTTCTTC.

V usage is TRBV5-1 and J usage is TRBJ1-2, with 8 bases that match TRBD1. V shed 2 bases, J shed 8 bases, and the junction held 11 bases outside the gene matches. The CDR3 is made up of 15 amino acids. Germline CDR1 reads SGHRS; CDR2 reads YFSETQ. The CDR3 DNA follows: TGCGCCAGCAGCTTCCAGGGGGCCTATGAGGAGGGCTACACCTTC. Its translation is CASSFQGAYEEGYTF.

The genes are TRBV11-2 and TRBJ2-1, with TRBD2 matching over 7 bases. V was clipped by 5 bases and J by 4 bases; unmatched bases: 11. CDR1 SGHAT and CDR2 FQNNGV come from the germline V gene. The CDR3 runs 16 residues. The CDR3 region is CASSNFGASGYNEQFF. The CDR3 bases are TGTGCCAGCAGCAATTTCGGGGCTAGCGGTTACAATGAGCAGTTCTTC.

The V gene is TRBV3-1 (or the pseudogene TRBV3-2), the J gene TRBJ2-3, with D possibly being TRBD2 (5 bases). Germline V gives CDR1 LGHDT, CDR2 YNNKEL (reference sequence). This CDR3 spans 15 amino acids. Trimming shortened V by 0 bases and J by 6 bases, and 13 bases separated the two germline ends. This chain's CDR3 is CASSQDLAAPDTQYF. Here the CDR3 DNA reads TGTGCCAGCAGCCAAGATCTAGCTGCCCCGGATACGCAGTATTTT.

The rearrangement uses TRBV5-1 and TRBJ1-4, with no clear D. Between the trimmed V and J ends, which lost 0 bases and 2 bases, there was a span of 8 bases. The CDR3 has 15 amino acids. Germline V gene data show CDR1 as SGHRS and CDR2 as YFSETQ. CDR3 loop: CASSLAPETNEKLFF. CDR3 DNA sequence: TGCGCCAGCAGCTTGGCCCCGGAGACTAATGAAAAACTGTTTTTT.

The chain employs TRBV10-1 and TRBJ2-7; D gene uncertain. V lost 6 bases and J lost 5, with 14 bases in between. Germline V CDR1 and CDR2: WNHNN, SYGVQD (reference sequence). The CDR3 is 13 residues long. CDR3 protein: CASSRNPSDEQYF. The CDR3 nucleotides are TGCGCCAGCAGCAGGAATCCTTCCGACGAGCAGTACTTC.

This chain connects TRBV6-5 to TRBJ1-3; no definite D call. There are 15 residues in the CDR3. Germline V gene sequence: CDR1 MNHEY, CDR2 SVGAGI. V was shortened by 0 bases and J by 4 bases, with 10 bases between the two germline ends. The DNA of the CDR3 is TGTGCCAGCAGTTACTCATTCGGTTTAGGAAACACCATATATTTT. This sequence encodes CASSYSFGLGNTIYF.

J is TRBJ1-1 and V is TRBV5-1; D gene uncertain. V was cut by 1 base and J by 4 bases, with 11 bases left in between. The CDR3 loop spans 14 amino acids. Germline lookup yields CDR1 SGHRS and CDR2 YFSETQ. CDR3 DNA sequence: TGCGCCAGCAGCTTGTGGAGCGAGGGCACTGAAGCTTTCTTT. Encoded protein: CASSLWSEGTEAFF.